The rows below give T cell receptor beta chains drawn from one sample of a study of OX40 agonist ivuxolimab in advanced cancers. Sequenced by immunoSEQ multiplex PCR; TCRdb stores in-frame clones only, minus some. The sample yields tens of thousands of clones, around 92% seen once. This material consisted of CD4+ or CD8+ T cells sorted from blood, taken in a trial of the OX40 agonist ivuxolimab. These receptor sequences come from an adult with an advanced solid tumor such as melanoma, head and neck, liver or kidney cancer. Each CDR3 is given with its conserved first and last residue. The D gene is left open where the match is weak. Where a row states a size, it is once, few, many or the class of an expanded clone; other rows omit it.

J gene: TRBJ2-7
V gene: TRBV18
clone size: -
D gene: -
CDR3 DNA: TGTGCCAGCTCACCCAGGACGGCTACCTACGAGCAGTACTTC
CDR3 protein: CASSPRTATYEQYF

J gene: TRBJ2-7
V gene: TRBV6-1
clone size: -
D gene: TRBD2
CDR3 DNA: TGTGCCAGCAAATCTGGCGGGGGTTCCTACGAGCAGTACTTC
CDR3 protein: CASKSGGGSYEQYF

J gene: TRBJ1-5
V gene: TRBV4-1
clone size: -
D gene: TRBD1
CDR3 DNA: TGCGCCAGCAGCCAGGGGACAGGGGGCGGTCAGCCCCAGCATTTT
CDR3 protein: CASSQGTGGGQPQHF

J gene: TRBJ1-5
V gene: TRBV2
clone size: -
D gene: TRBD1
CDR3 DNA: TGTGCCAGCAGGGACAGGGCGAGCAATCAGCCCCAGCATTTT
CDR3 protein: CASRDRASNQPQHF

J gene: TRBJ2-2
V gene: TRBV6-1
clone size: -
D gene: -
CDR3 DNA: TGTGCCAGCAGTGGCCGGGGGAACACCGGGGAGCTGTTTTTT
CDR3 protein: CASSGRGNTGELFF

J gene: TRBJ2-2
V gene: TRBV2
clone size: -
D gene: -
CDR3 DNA: TGTGCCAGCAGTGAAGAAGTACTTGACACCGGGGAGCTGTTTTTT
CDR3 protein: CASSEEVLDTGELFF

J gene: TRBJ1-1
V gene: TRBV28
clone size: -
D gene: -
CDR3 DNA: TGTGCCAGCACCCCCAGGGGAACTGAAGCTTTCTTT
CDR3 protein: CASTPRGTEAFF

J gene: TRBJ2-1
V gene: TRBV2
clone size: -
D gene: -
CDR3 DNA: TGTGCCAGCAGTTACCGGGCCGATTTTGGGGAGCAGTTCTTC
CDR3 protein: CASSYRADFGEQFF

J gene: TRBJ2-3
V gene: TRBV7-9
clone size: -
D gene: TRBD2
CDR3 DNA: TGTGCCAGCAGCAGAGCGGCGGGAGCCGGAGATACGCAGTATTTT
CDR3 protein: CASSRAAGAGDTQYF

J gene: TRBJ1-2
V gene: TRBV10-2
clone size: -
D gene: -
CDR3 DNA: TGCGCCAGCAGTCTTGGGCAGGGAAACGGCTACACCTTC
CDR3 protein: CASSLGQGNGYTF

J gene: TRBJ1-4
V gene: TRBV19
clone size: -
D gene: -
CDR3 DNA: TGTGCCAGTACCGCCCATCGGGGTGAAAAACTGTTTTTT
CDR3 protein: CASTAHRGEKLFF

J gene: TRBJ2-1
V gene: TRBV4-1
clone size: -
D gene: -
CDR3 DNA: TGCGCCAGCAGCCAAGACGGGACACTCTCATCCTACAATGAGCAGTTCTTC
CDR3 protein: CASSQDGTLSSYNEQFF

J gene: TRBJ2-2
V gene: TRBV27
clone size: few
D gene: -
CDR3 DNA: TGTGCCAGCAGTTCCTCGGGTAGGGTGGGCCCCGGGGAGCTGTTTTTT
CDR3 protein: CASSSSGRVGPGELFF

J gene: TRBJ1-3
V gene: TRBV7-9
clone size: -
D gene: TRBD1
CDR3 DNA: TGTGCCAGCAGAATTATGGGACAGGAGCACACCATATATTTT
CDR3 protein: CASRIMGQEHTIYF

J gene: TRBJ2-6
V gene: TRBV15
clone size: -
D gene: TRBD1
CDR3 DNA: TGTGCCACCAGCAGACGTATACAGGGGGCGGCTGGGGCCAACGTCCTGACTTTC
CDR3 protein: CATSRRIQGAAGANVLTF

J gene: TRBJ2-4
V gene: TRBV19
clone size: once
D gene: TRBD2
CDR3 DNA: TGTGCCAGTAGTATTACGGGTAGCGGGATGGGGTCTCAGAACATTCAGTACTTC
CDR3 protein: CASSITGSGMGSQNIQYF

J gene: TRBJ1-3
V gene: TRBV7-9
clone size: -
D gene: -
CDR3 DNA: TGTGCCAGCAGCTTGGGGGCCGGAAACACCATATATTTT
CDR3 protein: CASSLGAGNTIYF

J gene: TRBJ1-5
V gene: TRBV5-6
clone size: -
D gene: -
CDR3 DNA: TGTGCCAGCAGCCGGAGGGATCAGCCCCAGCATTTT
CDR3 protein: CASSRRDQPQHF

J gene: TRBJ2-3
V gene: TRBV2
clone size: -
D gene: -
CDR3 DNA: TGTGCCGACGAAAAAGGGTCCCCGTCTAGCACAGATACGCAGTATTTT
CDR3 protein: CADEKGSPSSTDTQYF

J gene: TRBJ2-2
V gene: TRBV11-3
clone size: -
D gene: TRBD2
CDR3 DNA: TGTGCCAGCAGCTTAGGGACTAGAAACACCGGGGAGCTGTTTTTT
CDR3 protein: CASSLGTRNTGELFF

J gene: TRBJ1-5
V gene: TRBV19
clone size: once
D gene: TRBD1
CDR3 DNA: TGTGCCAGTACCGGGACAGGGGGCAATCAGCCCCAGCATTTT
CDR3 protein: CASTGTGGNQPQHF

J gene: TRBJ2-3
V gene: TRBV5-6
clone size: -
D gene: TRBD2
CDR3 DNA: TGTGCCAGCAGCTCTATCCTAGCGGGAGGGCCGGATACGCAGTATTTT
CDR3 protein: CASSSILAGGPDTQYF

J gene: TRBJ2-3
V gene: TRBV11-3
clone size: -
D gene: -
CDR3 DNA: TGTGCCAGCAGCTTAGACCCCACTTCAGATACGCAGTATTTT
CDR3 protein: CASSLDPTSDTQYF

J gene: TRBJ2-7
V gene: TRBV7-7
clone size: few
D gene: -
CDR3 DNA: TGTGCTAGCAGCTTAAGCCTGGTGACAGCTACCTACGAGCAGTACTTC
CDR3 protein: CASSLSLVTATYEQYF

J gene: TRBJ2-3
V gene: TRBV5-1
clone size: -
D gene: -
CDR3 DNA: TGCGCCAGCAGAGGCCCAGATACGCAGTATTTT
CDR3 protein: CASRGPDTQYF

J gene: TRBJ1-4
V gene: TRBV21-1
clone size: -
D gene: -
CDR3 DNA: TGTGCCAGCAGCAAAGCGTTACAGGGGGCGGATGAAAAACTGTTTTTT
CDR3 protein: CASSKALQGADEKLFF

J gene: TRBJ2-3
V gene: TRBV11-2
clone size: -
D gene: TRBD1
CDR3 DNA: TGTGCCAGCAGCTCACCGGGACAGACGCAGTATTTT
CDR3 protein: CASSSPGQTQYF

J gene: TRBJ1-5
V gene: TRBV2
clone size: -
D gene: TRBD1
CDR3 DNA: TGTGCCAGCAGTGCGGGACAGGGCAATCAGCCCCAGCATTTT
CDR3 protein: CASSAGQGNQPQHF

J gene: TRBJ2-2
V gene: TRBV5-6
clone size: -
D gene: -
CDR3 DNA: TGTGCCAGCAGCTTCGTCAGGAGAAACACCGGGGAGCTGTTTTTT
CDR3 protein: CASSFVRRNTGELFF

J gene: TRBJ2-7
V gene: TRBV15
clone size: -
D gene: TRBD2
CDR3 DNA: TGTGCCACAAGCGGGAGGACGACTAAGTTCTCCTACGAGCAGTACTTC
CDR3 protein: CATSGRTTKFSYEQYF

J gene: TRBJ2-2
V gene: TRBV2
clone size: -
D gene: -
CDR3 DNA: TGTGCCAGCAGTGCTCAGGGCGCCCCCGGGGAGCTGTTTTTT
CDR3 protein: CASSAQGAPGELFF

J gene: TRBJ2-7
V gene: TRBV30
clone size: -
D gene: -
CDR3 DNA: TGTGCCTGGGGCCCCATTAGGGCCGTCTACGAGCAGTACTTC
CDR3 protein: CAWGPIRAVYEQYF

J gene: TRBJ1-4
V gene: TRBV28
clone size: -
D gene: -
CDR3 DNA: TGTGCCAGCAGTTTATTAGGGGAAAAACTGTTTTTT
CDR3 protein: CASSLLGEKLFF

J gene: TRBJ1-2
V gene: TRBV19
clone size: -
D gene: TRBD1
CDR3 DNA: TGTGCCAGTAGGCCCTTCGGGACAGGGGGCGCGGACTATGGCTACACCTTC
CDR3 protein: CASRPFGTGGADYGYTF

J gene: TRBJ1-3
V gene: TRBV19
clone size: -
D gene: -
CDR3 DNA: TGTGCCAGTAGTATCCTGGTTACAGGGTACGGAAACACCATATATTTT
CDR3 protein: CASSILVTGYGNTIYF

J gene: TRBJ2-7
V gene: TRBV10-1
clone size: once
D gene: -
CDR3 DNA: TGCGCCAGCAGTGAGTCAGGACGGCTACGAGGCCAGTACTTC
CDR3 protein: CASSESGRLRGQYF

J gene: TRBJ1-2
V gene: TRBV10-3
clone size: -
D gene: -
CDR3 DNA: TGTGCCATCCTGAAGGACTTTACTGGTGGCTACACCTTC
CDR3 protein: CAILKDFTGGYTF

J gene: TRBJ2-1
V gene: TRBV5-4
clone size: -
D gene: -
CDR3 DNA: TGTGCCAGCAGCCCCTCCCCAGCCAACGAGCAGTTCTTC
CDR3 protein: CASSPSPANEQFF

J gene: TRBJ1-1
V gene: TRBV2
clone size: -
D gene: -
CDR3 DNA: TGTGCCACACAAAATTCGAACACTGAAGCTTTCTTT
CDR3 protein: CATQNSNTEAFF

J gene: TRBJ2-5
V gene: TRBV7-3
clone size: -
D gene: TRBD2
CDR3 DNA: TGTGCCAGCAGCCAGAGCGGGAGCCCTCGGGAGACCCAGTACTTC
CDR3 protein: CASSQSGSPRETQYF

J gene: TRBJ2-7
V gene: TRBV10-2
clone size: -
D gene: -
CDR3 DNA: TGCGCCAGCAGTGAACTCATCCCCTACGAGCAGTACTTC
CDR3 protein: CASSELIPYEQYF

J gene: TRBJ2-7
V gene: TRBV14
clone size: few
D gene: TRBD2
CDR3 DNA: TGTGCCAGCAGCCCGGGGTGGCTAGCGGGAGACTACGAGCAGTACTTC
CDR3 protein: CASSPGWLAGDYEQYF

J gene: TRBJ1-2
V gene: TRBV5-5
clone size: -
D gene: TRBD1
CDR3 DNA: TGTGCCAGCAGCTTGCCCACAGGGGAAGGCTACACCTTC
CDR3 protein: CASSLPTGEGYTF

J gene: TRBJ2-1
V gene: TRBV11-3
clone size: once
D gene: -
CDR3 DNA: TGTGCCAGCAGCTTAGGACCAATTAATGAGCAGTTCTTC
CDR3 protein: CASSLGPINEQFF

J gene: TRBJ2-3
V gene: TRBV27
clone size: -
D gene: TRBD2
CDR3 DNA: TGTGCCAGCAGTCATCGGACTAGCGGGAGAATCACGCAGTATTTT
CDR3 protein: CASSHRTSGRITQYF

J gene: TRBJ2-3
V gene: TRBV18
clone size: -
D gene: -
CDR3 DNA: TGTGCCAGCTCACCACCGGCAGCAGATACGCAGTATTTT
CDR3 protein: CASSPPAADTQYF

J gene: TRBJ2-3
V gene: TRBV28
clone size: -
D gene: -
CDR3 DNA: TGTGCCAGCAGTCCCTTTACAGCGGCAGGCCGGGGAACCACAGATACGCAGTATTTT
CDR3 protein: CASSPFTAAGRGTTDTQYF

J gene: TRBJ2-7
V gene: TRBV5-1
clone size: -
D gene: TRBD2
CDR3 DNA: TGCGCCAGCAGTCAAGGACTAGCGGGTACAGCGCGGGCCTCCTACGAGCAGTACTTC
CDR3 protein: CASSQGLAGTARASYEQYF